This record covers a single T cell receptor beta chain. The antigen remains undetermined. The data were obtained in a study of T cell repertoires in cytomegalovirus infection. Study-level points and caveats: Across the ex vivo response, the dominant clonotypes were HLA-C-restricted CMV-specific TCR beta clonotypes. Public TCR beta family frequency separated CMV-and-HLA carriers, including in an independent cohort.

The germline V and J ends were trimmed by 6 bases and 4 bases, with 15 bases remaining between them. The CDR3 has 14 amino acids. Germline loops: CDR1 LNHDA, CDR2 SQIVND (reference sequence). TCRdb reprocessed the reads via MiXCR and lists one record per CDR3 protein. The sample consists of around 750,000 distinct CDR3 sequences, approximately 30% of them appearing once. V and J are TRBV19 and TRBJ1-1; D not resolved. The TCR originated in a human donor in good health (CMV status not recorded). Some clones in this sample may be carry-over from other donors' samples. This material consisted of cultured CD8+ T cells from PBMCs, taken from culture after CMV antigen stimulation. CDR3 region: CASSQKLGPTEAFF. The CDR3 nucleotides are TGTGCCAGTAGCCAGAAATTAGGCCCCACTGAAGCTTTCTTT.